These T cell receptor beta chains were read from a single sample in a study of cytotoxic CD8 clonotypes in ibrutinib-treated CLL. Sequenced by immunoSEQ multiplex PCR; TCRdb stores in-frame clones only, minus some. The profile covers some 150,000 clones, with more than 75% appearing a single time and approximately 5.1% taken by the ten largest. The specimen comprised PBMCs, sampled after 24 months of ibrutinib treatment. The receptors were gathered from a human donor with chronic lymphocytic leukemia. CDR3s include the opening cysteine and the closing phenylalanine or tryptophan. The D gene is left open where the match is weak. Only some rows state a clone size, as once, few, many or a class for expanded clones.

>NA|TRBV18|TRBD1|TRBJ2-3
CASSPRAGGGSDTQYF
TGTGCCAGCTCACCACGAGCAGGGGGCGGCTCAGATACGCAGTATTTT
>once|TRBV7-2|TRBD2|TRBJ2-1
CASSGSGTIVQFF
TGTGCCAGCAGCGGGAGTGGGACTATCGTGCAATTCTTC
>NA|TRBV6-4|NA|TRBJ2-1
CASSGDTYNEQFF
TGTGCCAGCAGCGGAGACACCTACAATGAGCAGTTCTTC
>NA|TRBV28|TRBD1|TRBJ2-7
CASGQDAYEQYF
TGTGCCAGCGGACAGGACGCCTACGAGCAGTACTTC
>NA|TRBV2|TRBD1|TRBJ1-6
CASRDRALYSPLHF
TGTGCCAGCAGGGACAGGGCCCTTTATTCACCCCTCCACTTT
>NA|TRBV5-4|NA|TRBJ1-1
CASSSRGGPMNTEAFF
TGTGCCAGCAGTTCCCGCGGGGGGCCTATGAACACTGAAGCTTTCTTT
>NA|TRBV18|NA|TRBJ2-7
CASSPLGPPSYEQYF
TGTGCCAGCTCCCCCCTGGGACCCCCTTCCTACGAGCAGTACTTC
>many|TRBV7-9|NA|TRBJ1-2
CASSPDAPGYTF
TGTGCCAGCAGCCCCGACGCCCCCGGCTACACCTTC
>few|TRBV18|NA|TRBJ2-5
CASSRLRGEETQYF
TGTGCCAGCTCGCGCCTCAGGGGGGAGGAGACCCAGTACTTC
>NA|TRBV28|NA|TRBJ2-7
CASSWGLTRITYEQYF
TGTGCCAGCAGTTGGGGTCTGACGAGAATCACCTACGAGCAGTACTTC
>NA|TRBV21-1|NA|TRBJ2-2
CASNLNTGELFF
TGTGCCAGCAACCTTAACACCGGGGAGCTGTTTTTT
>NA|TRBV7-9|TRBD1|TRBJ1-2
CASEHYRGPRGYGYTF
TGTGCCAGCGAACATTACAGGGGCCCTCGAGGCTATGGCTACACCTTC